This entry is about one T cell receptor beta chain. Germline CDR1 SQVTM, CDR2 ANQGSEA. This CDR3 has 14 residues. The V gene end was trimmed by 7 bases and the J gene end by 4 bases; junction bases not matched to a gene: 10. As to time point: persistent/refractory GD, antithyroid drugs over 5 years with positive TRAb. PBMC RNA served as the TCR library source. Researchers made TCR beta libraries by using iRepertoire HTBI primers and running Arm-PCR on CDR3 regions. TCRdb passed the multiplex PCR reads through MiXCR, listing each CDR3 protein once. This table holds 400,000 to 500,000 distinct CDR3 sequences, under 25% found once. This sample is drawn from a study of regulatory T cells in long-lasting Graves disease.

The chain uses TRBV29-1 and TRBJ1-1, with 9 bases identical to TRBD1. The source material was peripheral blood mononuclear cells (PBMCs), sampled when the disease was refractory, from a patient treated with antithyroid drugs. This sequence was found in a female donor with Graves disease. CDR3 DNA sequence: TGCAGCGGGTGGACAGGGGCAGTTGGCACTGAAGCTTTCTTT. Its translation: CSGWTGAVGTEAFF.